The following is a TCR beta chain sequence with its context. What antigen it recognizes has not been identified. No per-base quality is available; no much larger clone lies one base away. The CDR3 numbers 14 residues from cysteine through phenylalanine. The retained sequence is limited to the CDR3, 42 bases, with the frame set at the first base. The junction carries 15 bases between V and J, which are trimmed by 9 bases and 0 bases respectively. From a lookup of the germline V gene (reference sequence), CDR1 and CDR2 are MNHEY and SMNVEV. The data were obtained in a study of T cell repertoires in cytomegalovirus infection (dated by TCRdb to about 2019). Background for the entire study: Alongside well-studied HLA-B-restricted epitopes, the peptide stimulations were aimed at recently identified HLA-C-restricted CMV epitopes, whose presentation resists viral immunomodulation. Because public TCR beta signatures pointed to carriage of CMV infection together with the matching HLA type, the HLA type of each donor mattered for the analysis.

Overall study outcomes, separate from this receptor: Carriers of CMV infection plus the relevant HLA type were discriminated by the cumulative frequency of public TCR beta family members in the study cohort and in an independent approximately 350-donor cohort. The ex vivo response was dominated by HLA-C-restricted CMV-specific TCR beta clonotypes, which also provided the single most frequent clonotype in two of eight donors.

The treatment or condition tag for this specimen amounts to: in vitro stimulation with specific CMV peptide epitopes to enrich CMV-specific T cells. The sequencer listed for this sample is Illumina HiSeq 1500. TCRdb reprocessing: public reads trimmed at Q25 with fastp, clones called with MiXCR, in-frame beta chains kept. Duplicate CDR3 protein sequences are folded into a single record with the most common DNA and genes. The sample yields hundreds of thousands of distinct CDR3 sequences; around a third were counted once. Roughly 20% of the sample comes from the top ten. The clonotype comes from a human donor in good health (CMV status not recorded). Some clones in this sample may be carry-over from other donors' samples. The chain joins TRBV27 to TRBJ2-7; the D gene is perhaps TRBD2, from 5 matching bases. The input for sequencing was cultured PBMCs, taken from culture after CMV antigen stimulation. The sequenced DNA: TGTGCCAGTTCCGGGAACTGGGTCTCCTACGAGCAGTACTTC. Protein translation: CASSGNWVSYEQYF.